These T cell receptor beta chains were read from a single sample in a study of T cell responses to AZD1222 COVID-19 vaccine. Profiling relied on immunoSEQ multiplex PCR, and the TCRdb table lists in-frame clones only, not all of them. There are approximately 130,000 clones in the sample; 85% occur only once, and 7.9% lies in the top ten. Source: peripheral blood, taken 28 days after the second dose of the MenACWY control vaccine. All receptors come from an adult who received the MenACWY meningococcal vaccine as a control. Both conserved end residues are part of each CDR3. A D gene is named only where the DNA matches it firmly. Some rows have no size entry. The others give once, few or many, or a class for an expanded clone.

clone_size j_call v_call d_call cdr3_aa cdr3_nt
- TRBJ2-3 TRBV20-1 TRBD2 CSASQLAGTDTQYF TGCAGTGCTAGTCAACTAGCGGGCACAGATACGCAGTATTTT
- TRBJ2-1 TRBV19 TRBD2 CASSIGPPSGSRSEQFF TGTGCCAGTAGTATAGGCCCCCCGAGCGGGAGCAGAAGTGAGCAGTTCTTC
- TRBJ2-1 TRBV20-1 TRBD1 CSASSDRVYDNEQFF TGCAGTGCTAGTTCGGACAGGGTATACGACAATGAGCAGTTCTTC
- TRBJ1-5 TRBV5-1 - CASSLASGGNQPQHF TGCGCCAGCAGCTTGGCCTCTGGGGGCAATCAGCCCCAGCATTTT
- TRBJ2-2 TRBV7-9 - CASSLAQGSGELFF TGTGCCAGCAGCTTAGCCCAGGGTAGCGGGGAGCTGTTTTTT
few TRBJ1-6 TRBV5-1 TRBD1 CASSLVPRDSSYNSPLHF TGCGCCAGCAGCTTGGTCCCCCGGGACAGCTCCTATAATTCACCCCTCCACTTT
once TRBJ1-4 TRBV15 TRBD1 CATTAGQGAWEKLFF TGTGCCACCACCGCCGGACAGGGGGCTTGGGAAAAACTGTTTTTT
- TRBJ2-1 TRBV6-1 TRBD2 CASSGPWTSGSNEQFF TGTGCCAGCAGTGGCCCTTGGACTAGCGGATCCAATGAGCAGTTCTTC
- TRBJ1-1 TRBV24-1 TRBD1 CATSVGTGEAFF TGTGCCACCAGTGTGGGGACAGGTGAAGCTTTCTTT
- TRBJ2-5 TRBV7-8 TRBD2 CASSLLAGAVETQYF TGTGCCAGCAGCCTACTAGCGGGAGCAGTAGAGACCCAGTACTTC
- TRBJ2-1 TRBV5-8 TRBD2 CASRDWEGPLDEQFF TGTGCCAGCAGGGACTGGGAGGGCCCTTTGGATGAGCAGTTCTTC
- TRBJ1-6 TRBV19 - CASSIRQVKSPLHF TGTGCCAGTAGTATACGGCAGGTGAAATCACCCCTCCACTTT
- TRBJ1-5 TRBV7-9 - CASSFRGNDQPQHF TGTGCCAGCAGCTTTAGGGGGAACGACCAGCCCCAGCATTTT
- TRBJ2-2 TRBV27 TRBD1 CASSLFWGQRNNTGELFF TGTGCCAGCAGTTTGTTTTGGGGACAGCGAAACAACACCGGGGAGCTGTTTTTT
- TRBJ1-1 TRBV10-1 TRBD1 CASSTTGGFSTEAFF TGCGCCAGCAGTACGACAGGGGGCTTTAGCACTGAAGCTTTCTTT
- TRBJ2-2 TRBV7-9 - CASSLAGNTGELFF TGTGCCAGCAGCTTAGCGGGGAACACCGGGGAGCTGTTTTTT
- TRBJ2-7 TRBV10-1 - CASKEVGRENEQYF TGCGCCAGCAAGGAGGTCGGCCGAGAGAACGAGCAGTACTTC
once TRBJ2-2 TRBV3-1/TRBV3-2 - CASSQGLAGAGELFF TGTGCCAGCAGCCAGGGACTTGCCGGGGCCGGGGAGCTGTTTTTT
- TRBJ1-4 TRBV11-2 - CASSSRAGNANEKLFF TGTGCCAGCAGCTCCAGGGCGGGTAATGCTAATGAAAAACTGTTTTTT
once TRBJ2-3 TRBV9 TRBD2 CASSPGRSGDTQYF TGTGCCAGCAGCCCCGGGAGGTCGGGAGATACGCAGTATTTT
- TRBJ2-3 TRBV11-2 - CASSLFRDLPQYF TGTGCCAGCAGCTTATTTCGGGACTTACCACAGTATTTT
few TRBJ2-2 TRBV19 - CASSPSPQGLNTGELFF TGTGCCAGTAGTCCCTCCCCCCAGGGGCTAAACACCGGGGAGCTGTTTTTT
- TRBJ1-2 TRBV10-1 TRBD1 CASSSRGRDGYTF TGCGCCAGCAGTAGTAGGGGGCGGGATGGCTACACCTTC
- TRBJ1-1 TRBV29-1 - CSGRWVRATEAFF TGCAGCGGCCGGTGGGTCAGGGCCACTGAAGCTTTCTTT
- TRBJ2-6 TRBV28 - CASSSPARRGANVLTF TGTGCCAGCAGTTCCCCCGCCCGACGGGGGGCCAACGTCCTGACTTTC
once TRBJ2-1 TRBV28 - CASSLYGSYNEQFF TGTGCCAGCAGTTTATACGGATCTTACAATGAGCAGTTCTTC
- TRBJ1-3 TRBV28 - CATKKPAGPWGTIYF TGTGCCACTAAAAAACCGGCGGGACCTTGGGGCACCATATATTTT
- TRBJ2-1 TRBV28 TRBD2 CASSPVEGRARNEQFF TGTGCCAGCAGTCCCGTCGAAGGGAGGGCCCGCAATGAGCAGTTCTTC
- TRBJ2-6 TRBV4-1 - CASSQMVTAGANVLTF TGCGCCAGCAGCCAAATGGTAACCGCCGGGGCCAACGTCCTGACTTTC
- TRBJ2-5 TRBV12-3/TRBV12-4 - CASRIQETQYF TGTGCCAGCAGGATCCAAGAGACCCAGTACTTC
- TRBJ1-3 TRBV15 - CATSRRQARSGNTIYF TGTGCCACCAGCCGAAGACAGGCTCGCTCTGGAAACACCATATATTTT
- TRBJ2-5 TRBV7-3 - CASSPTGQGETQYF TGTGCCAGCAGCCCAACGGGCCAGGGCGAGACCCAGTACTTC
- TRBJ2-7 TRBV6-5 TRBD1 CASTPDRGSYEQYF TGTGCCAGCACCCCGGACAGGGGTAGCTACGAGCAGTACTTC
- TRBJ1-3 TRBV18 - CASSPSESSGNTIYF TGTGCCAGCTCACCTTCGGAGAGCTCTGGAAACACCATATATTTT
- TRBJ2-1 TRBV18 TRBD1 CASSPDRGRVKFF TGTGCCAGCTCACCAGACAGGGGAAGGGTCAAGTTCTTC
- TRBJ2-7 TRBV5-1 - CASSPLGPVDEQYF TGCGCCAGCAGCCCCTTGGGGCCTGTGGACGAGCAGTACTTC
- TRBJ2-1 TRBV6-1 - CASSGAAEQFF TGTGCCAGCAGTGGAGCGGCCGAGCAGTTCTTC
- TRBJ2-1 TRBV28 - CASSLTERSYNEQFF TGTGCCAGCAGTTTAACGGAACGCTCCTACAATGAGCAGTTCTTC
few TRBJ1-6 TRBV15 - CATSRGTAGSPLHF TGTGCCACCAGCAGAGGGACGGCTGGCTCACCCCTCCACTTT
- TRBJ2-1 TRBV10-1 TRBD2 CASSPAGGRPSSYNEQFF TGCGCCAGCTCCCCAGCGGGGGGACGTCCGAGCTCCTACAATGAGCAGTTCTTC
once TRBJ1-2 TRBV5-4 - CASRSGREANYGYTF TGTGCCAGCAGATCGGGACGGGAAGCTAACTATGGCTACACCTTC
- TRBJ2-2 TRBV6-5 - CASSWSTGELFF TGTGCCAGCTCGTGGAGCACCGGGGAGCTGTTTTTT
- TRBJ2-1 TRBV6-5 - CATNIGTLYNEQFF TGTGCCACGAATATCGGTACTCTCTACAATGAGCAGTTCTTC
once TRBJ1-2 TRBV5-6 - CASSLYGIVGRGAGYTF TGTGCCAGCAGCTTATATGGTATCGTTGGCAGGGGAGCTGGCTACACCTTC
- TRBJ2-1 TRBV27 TRBD2 CASSLLWLAGVNEQFF TGTGCCAGCAGTTTGCTCTGGCTAGCGGGAGTGAATGAGCAGTTCTTC
- TRBJ1-3 TRBV19 - CASSIRGVSGNTIYF TGTGCCAGTAGTATTAGGGGGGTCTCTGGAAACACCATATATTTT
few TRBJ2-2 TRBV3-1/TRBV3-2 TRBD2 CASSQIRTSGPPLNTGELFF TGTGCCAGCAGCCAAATTCGGACTAGCGGGCCCCCCCTGAACACCGGGGAGCTGTTTTTT
once TRBJ2-7 TRBV4-2 - CASSPGAGGYYEQYF TGTGCCAGCAGTCCTGGCGCTGGCGGGTACTACGAGCAGTACTTC
- TRBJ2-4 TRBV6-5 - CASSSGTSGNIQYF TGTGCCAGCAGTTCCGGCACCTCCGGAAACATTCAGTACTTC
- TRBJ1-4 TRBV19 TRBD1 CASSTGQGDEKLFF TGTGCCAGTAGTACCGGACAGGGAGATGAAAAACTGTTTTTT
- TRBJ2-3 TRBV5-1 TRBD2 CASSAAGGTDTQYF TGCGCCAGCAGCGCGGCGGGAGGCACAGATACGCAGTATTTT
- TRBJ1-2 TRBV2 - CASSLGAGTGYTF TGTGCCAGCAGTCTTGGAGCGGGTACTGGCTACACCTTC
- TRBJ2-3 TRBV13 TRBD2 CASSRLLRTSGRAIPDTQYF TGTGCCAGCAGCCGACTACTACGGACTAGCGGGAGGGCCATCCCAGATACGCAGTATTTT
- TRBJ1-4 TRBV11-1 TRBD1 CASTEQGAGEKLFF TGTGCCAGCACCGAACAGGGGGCTGGGGAAAAACTGTTTTTT
- TRBJ2-2 TRBV5-4 TRBD2 CASSLVATSGRTGELFF TGTGCCAGCAGCTTGGTCGCGACTAGCGGGAGGACCGGGGAGCTGTTTTTT
- TRBJ2-7 TRBV13 - CASSLAGALYEQYF TGTGCCAGCAGCTTAGCGGGGGCCCTCTACGAGCAGTACTTC
- TRBJ2-1 TRBV6-5 - CASIGRNEQFF TGTGCCAGCATAGGAAGGAATGAGCAGTTCTTC